The rows below give T cell receptor beta chains drawn from one sample of a study of blood T cell repertoires in COVID-19. The data were produced by immunoSEQ multiplex PCR, yet TCRdb's version contains in-frame clones alone and is incomplete. The sample has 500,000 or so clones, about nine tenths seen once. Sequenced input: PBMCs or T cells enriched from blood (not recorded which). Every receptor here comes from a woman under 30 who had recovered from COVID-19. The CDR3 runs from the conserved cysteine through the conserved F or W. The D gene is left open where the match is weak. Only part of the rows carry a size: once, few, many, or a class if the clone is expanded.

>TRBJ2-5|-|14|TRBV7-9|TRBD1
CATGYSDRQETQYF
TGTGCCACCGGATATTCGGACAGGCAAGAGACCCAGTACTTC
>TRBJ1-2|-|15|TRBV5-4|TRBD1
CASSWGTGGPTVGTF
TGTGCCAGCAGCTGGGGGACAGGGGGCCCCACCGTGGGCACCTTC
>TRBJ2-3|-|15|TRBV6-5|-
CASSYSVGRGDTQYF
TGTGCCAGCAGTTACTCGGTGGGAAGGGGTGATACGCAGTATTTT
>TRBJ2-2|-|14|TRBV29-1|-
CSVEVTAGWGELFF
TGCAGCGTTGAGGTGACCGCGGGATGGGGGGAGCTGTTTTTT
>TRBJ1-5|-|13|TRBV6-6|TRBD1
CATTGAINQPQHF
TGTGCCACTACAGGGGCGATCAATCAGCCCCAGCATTTT
>TRBJ1-1|few|12|TRBV30|-
CAWSVGTFEAFF
TGTGCCTGGAGTGTAGGGACTTTTGAAGCTTTCTTT
>TRBJ1-2|-|13|TRBV10-3|-
CAITGQINYGYTF
TGTGCCATCACCGGACAGATTAACTATGGCTACACCTTC
>TRBJ1-1|-|14|TRBV6-4|-
CASSEEGRDTEAFF
TGTGCCAGCAGTGAGGAGGGGCGGGACACTGAAGCTTTCTTT
>TRBJ1-2|-|18|TRBV5-4|TRBD1
CASRHTPPGGTGGTGYTF
TGTGCCAGCAGACATACACCCCCGGGCGGGACAGGGGGTACTGGCTACACCTTC
>TRBJ1-2|-|13|TRBV25-1|-
CASSQPDWYGYTF
TGTGCCAGCAGCCAACCGGACTGGTATGGCTACACCTTC
>TRBJ2-7|-|15|TRBV3-1/TRBV3-2|TRBD1
CASSPQGTGAYEQYF
TGTGCCAGCAGCCCTCAAGGGACAGGAGCCTACGAGCAGTACTTC
>TRBJ2-7|-|14|TRBV30|TRBD1
CAWTRDRGNYEQYF
TGTGCCTGGACACGCGACAGGGGAAACTACGAGCAGTACTTC
>TRBJ2-7|-|16|TRBV28|TRBD1
CASSPALGTGSYEQYF
TGTGCCAGCAGCCCCGCGTTGGGGACAGGCTCCTACGAGCAGTACTTC
>TRBJ2-7|-|15|TRBV5-1|-
CASSSEGTGSGEQYF
TGCGCCAGCAGCTCGGAAGGTACAGGGTCGGGCGAGCAGTACTTC
>TRBJ1-2|-|13|TRBV4-1|TRBD1
CASSQIGTGGYTF
TGCGCCAGCAGCCAAATTGGGACAGGGGGCTACACCTTC